This TCR beta chain is drawn from a study of cytomegalovirus exposure and HLA in healthy donors. Study observations and caveats: TCR beta V segments were, for the most part, productive about 87% or about 30% of the time in an earlier analysis. The investigators catalogued some 160 TCR beta chains as cytomegalovirus-associated.

It was with 60 Vbeta and 13 Jbeta primers that the PCR ran. Sequencing used immunoSEQ multiplex PCR; TCRdb keeps in-frame clones, though not all of them. Of 150,000 to 200,000 clones listed, more than 75% are singletons. For this clone: Its antigen remains unidentified.

At sampling all donors were nominally healthy, likely with unrecorded immune exposures. V trimming: 6 bases; J trimming: 7 bases; junction bases outside the gene matches: 6. This CDR3 is 12 amino acids long. The germline CDR1 and CDR2 sequences are SQVTM and ANQGSEA. This clonotype originated in a woman in her forties or fifties in good health and CMV-seronegative. Sequencing used PBMCs. The rearrangement links TRBV29-1 to TRBJ1-5; TRBD1 agrees at 7 bases. The CDR3 sequence: CSVQGVGQPQHF. CDR3 coding DNA: TGCAGCGTGCAGGGGGTTGGGCAGCCCCAGCATTTT.